The rows below give T cell receptor beta chains drawn from one sample of a study of shared clonotypes between healthy human individuals. The repertoire was sequenced with immunoSEQ multiplex PCR; TCRdb's copy has only in-frame clones and lacks some. The sample lists approximately 530,000 clones; approximately 95% were seen once. The sample comprised naive CD4+ T cells sorted from blood. These receptors all come from a woman between 25 and 40 years old in good health. Each CDR3 is given with its conserved first and last residue. A D gene is named only where the DNA matches it firmly. Where a row states a size, it is once, few, many or the class of an expanded clone; other rows omit it.

>TRBV2|-|-|TRBJ1-2
CASSRNSGVNYGYTF
TGTGCCAGCAGTCGCAATTCCGGGGTTAACTATGGCTACACCTTC
>TRBV4-1|-|-|TRBJ1-1
CASSPTETTPPNTEAFF
TGCGCCAGCAGCCCCACAGAAACTACCCCTCCTAACACTGAAGCTTTCTTT
>TRBV9|-|-|TRBJ2-1
CASSVTPYNEQFF
TGTGCCAGCAGCGTTACGCCCTACAATGAGCAGTTCTTC
>TRBV10-2|-|-|TRBJ2-2
CASSRIHTGELFF
TGCGCCAGCAGCCGAATCCACACCGGGGAGCTGTTTTTT
>TRBV19|-|-|TRBJ2-1
CASSRGAINEQFF
TGTGCCAGTAGTAGGGGTGCCATCAATGAGCAGTTCTTC
>TRBV7-9|TRBD2|-|TRBJ2-7
CASSAPRGGRDYEQYF
TGTGCCAGCAGCGCCCCCCGGGGGGGGAGGGACTACGAGCAGTACTTC
>TRBV28|TRBD1|once|TRBJ2-1
CASSFGDRPYNEQFF
TGTGCCAGCAGTTTTGGGGACAGGCCGTACAATGAGCAGTTCTTC
>TRBV7-9|-|once|TRBJ2-1
CASSLWPGRNEQFF
TGTGCCAGCAGCTTATGGCCAGGGAGGAATGAGCAGTTCTTC
>TRBV7-9|-|-|TRBJ1-1
CASSLQGGTEAFF
TGTGCCAGCAGCTTGCAAGGGGGCACTGAAGCTTTCTTT
>TRBV19|-|-|TRBJ1-4
CASSIGRGRTNEKLFF
TGTGCCAGTAGTATTGGTAGGGGGAGGACTAATGAAAAACTGTTTTTT
>TRBV29-1|-|once|TRBJ2-7
CSVSLLAAQYF
TGCAGCGTTTCCCTTCTTGCGGCGCAGTACTTC
>TRBV18|-|-|TRBJ2-5
CASSPRAGETQYF
TGTGCCAGCTCACCACGAGCCGGAGAGACCCAGTACTTC
>TRBV28|-|-|TRBJ2-6
CASAQDRFWGANVLTF
TGTGCCAGCGCCCAGGACAGATTCTGGGGGGCCAACGTCCTGACTTTC
>TRBV28|-|-|TRBJ2-5
CASSVRTRDGVKETQYF
TGTGCCAGCAGCGTGAGGACTCGCGACGGGGTTAAGGAGACCCAGTACTTC
>TRBV18|-|-|TRBJ1-5
CASSPPGGQPQHF
TGTGCCAGCTCACCACCCGGGGGTCAGCCCCAGCATTTT
>TRBV18|-|-|TRBJ2-7
CASSPRATDYEQYF
TGTGCCAGCTCACCACGAGCGACGGACTACGAGCAGTACTTC
>TRBV5-1|-|-|TRBJ2-5
CASSHDPGASKTQYF
TGCGCCAGCAGCCATGACCCGGGGGCCTCGAAGACCCAGTACTTC
>TRBV2|-|-|TRBJ1-5
CASTKGLAGSQPQHF
TGTGCCAGCACTAAGGGACTAGCGGGAAGTCAGCCCCAGCATTTT
>TRBV6-5|-|-|TRBJ2-7
CASSYATGTPSYEQYF
TGTGCCAGCAGTTACGCAACCGGGACACCCTCCTACGAGCAGTACTTC
>TRBV21-1|-|-|TRBJ2-5
CASTQRGSQETQYF
TGTGCCAGCACCCAAAGGGGGTCGCAAGAGACCCAGTACTTC
>TRBV7-6|-|-|TRBJ2-7
CASTFRGAPSDEQYF
TGTGCCAGCACTTTCCGTGGGGCGCCCAGCGACGAGCAGTACTTC
>TRBV28|-|-|TRBJ2-7
CASSFIGRYYEQYF
TGTGCCAGCAGTTTCATAGGACGGTACTACGAGCAGTACTTC
>TRBV11-3|-|-|TRBJ2-7
CASSRDSSYEQYF
TGTGCCAGCAGCCGCGACTCCTCCTACGAGCAGTACTTC
>TRBV27|-|-|TRBJ2-5
CASSQILQETQYF
TGTGCCAGCAGTCAAATCCTTCAAGAGACCCAGTACTTC
>TRBV5-1|-|-|TRBJ2-7
CASSLTGTHSYEQYF
TGCGCCAGCAGCTTAACAGGGACCCACTCCTACGAGCAGTACTTC
>TRBV30|TRBD1|-|TRBJ1-5
CAWSTGQGNNQPQHF
TGTGCCTGGAGTACCGGACAGGGGAACAATCAGCCCCAGCATTTT
>TRBV29-1|-|-|TRBJ2-7
CSVTVHSTEYF
TGCAGCGTGACGGTCCACTCGACCGAGTACTTC
>TRBV28|-|-|TRBJ2-3
CASSPSAVTDTQYF
TGTGCCAGCAGTCCCTCCGCCGTCACAGATACGCAGTATTTT
>TRBV6-5|-|-|TRBJ2-5
CASSYTGTQETQYF
TGTGCCAGCAGTTACACCGGGACTCAAGAGACCCAGTACTTC
>TRBV6-1|TRBD1|-|TRBJ1-2
CASSEASGQGAEGYTF
TGTGCCAGCAGTGAAGCATCGGGACAGGGGGCTGAAGGCTACACCTTC
>TRBV7-9|-|-|TRBJ2-1
CASSLSGGGYNEQFF
TGTGCCAGCAGCTTGAGCGGAGGAGGGTACAATGAGCAGTTCTTC
>TRBV10-3|-|once|TRBJ1-5
CAISQAQEGQPQHF
TGTGCCATCAGCCAGGCGCAGGAGGGCCAGCCCCAGCATTTT
>TRBV5-1|TRBD1|-|TRBJ2-1
CASSQGQGVNEQFF
TGCGCCAGCAGCCAGGGACAGGGCGTAAATGAGCAGTTCTTC
>TRBV21-1|-|-|TRBJ1-2
CASSTPGGEHGYTF
TGTGCCAGCAGCACGCCGGGGGGGGAGCATGGCTACACCTTC
>TRBV7-2|TRBD2|-|TRBJ2-2
CASSLETLAGNTGELFF
TGTGCCAGCAGCTTAGAAACTCTAGCGGGGAACACCGGGGAGCTGTTTTTT
>TRBV5-6|-|-|TRBJ2-7
CASSLALGESSYEQYF
TGTGCCAGCAGCTTGGCCCTCGGGGAGAGCTCCTACGAGCAGTACTTC
>TRBV7-2|TRBD2|-|TRBJ2-5
CASSTSSGRRETQYF
TGTGCCAGCAGCACCTCTAGCGGGAGAAGGGAGACCCAGTACTTC
>TRBV10-2|-|-|TRBJ1-3
CASSELPGARERRNTIYF
TGCGCCAGCAGTGAGCTCCCAGGGGCGAGGGAAAGGAGAAACACCATATATTTT